The 29 T cell receptor beta chains listed next were all sequenced from one sample in a study of regulatory T cells in long-lasting Graves disease. Sequencing libraries for TCR beta were prepared with iRepertoire HTBI primers and Arm-PCR of CDR3 regions. TCRdb ran MiXCR on the multiplex PCR reads and lists one entry per CDR3 protein. The table records 550,000 to 700,000 distinct CDR3 sequences, around 15% of them present only once. Time point given: newly diagnosed GD, antithyroid drugs for less than 3 months. TCR sequences were obtained from RNA taken from PBMCs. These records were also assigned to another study, of T cells in Graves' hyperthyroidism and ophthalmopathy.

The sequencing here drew on peripheral blood mononuclear cells (PBMCs), taken at new diagnosis, from a patient treated with antithyroid drugs. The receptors stem from a man aged 18 to 30 with Graves disease.

This chain connects TRBV7-3 to TRBJ2-1; weak D call: TRBD2 (7 bases). The CDR3 consists of 16 residues. The ends were cut back, 4 bases at V and 4 bases at J, with 17 bases in the middle. Germline lookup yields CDR1 SGHTA and CDR2 FQGTGA. The CDR3 DNA follows: TGTGCCAGCAGCTCGGGTGGGGGCGGGAGATACAATGAGCAGTTCTTC. It codes for CASSSGGGGRYNEQFF. Drawing the rest from reference TRBV7-3 and TRBJ2-1, the complete variable domain is GAGVSQTPSNKVTEKGKYVELRCDPISGHTALYWYRQSLGQGPEFLIYFQGTGAADDSGLPNDRFFAVRPEGSVSTLKIQRTERGDSAVYLCASSSGGGGRYNEQFFGPGTRLTVL.

The chain carries TRBV29-1 and TRBJ2-4, with D possibly being TRBD1 or TRBD2 (6 bases each). Germline assignment: CDR1 SQVTM and CDR2 ANQGSEA. The CDR3 loop spans 13 amino acids. Trimming shortened V by 2 bases and J by 3 bases, and 8 bases separated the two germline ends. The CDR3 protein is CSVEKGGKNIQYF. The CDR3 DNA reads as TGCAGCGTTGAAAAGGGGGGCAAAAACATTCAGTACTTC.

This clonotype was counted between two and nine times. The chain joins TRBV20-1 to TRBJ2-7, with D tentatively TRBD1 (7 bases). The CDR3 contains 14 residues. The V gene's germline CDR1 is DFQATT and CDR2 SNEGSKA (reference sequence). V lost 0 bases, J lost 5 bases, and 14 bases lay in between. The CDR3 DNA reads TGCAGTGCTAGAGATGGGCAGGGGGGCGACGAGCAGTACTTC. Protein sequence: CSARDGQGGDEQYF.

This clonotype was observed many times. The gene calls are TRBV18 and TRBJ1-1; D ambiguous. Germline V gene lookup returns CDR1 KGHSH and CDR2 LQKENI. This CDR3 comprises 14 residues. V dropped 3 bases and J dropped 2 bases, with 10 bases sitting between them. CDR3 sequence: CASSPQTRNTEAFF. The CDR3, as DNA: TGTGCCAGCTCACCTCAGACCAGAAACACTGAAGCTTTCTTT.

Turning to this clonotype: A read error may be the cause here, since a much bigger clone is one base away. The chain employs TRBV11-2 and TRBJ2-5; 7 bases align to TRBD2. The CDR3 runs to 16 residues. V gave up 5 bases and J gave up 11 bases; unmatched junction bases: 20. The germline V gene has CDR1 SGHAT and CDR2 FQNNGV. CDR3 loop: CASSPPLAGSDNEQYF. The CDR3 DNA reads as TGTGCCAGCAGCCCCCCCTTAGCGGGTTCTGACAATGAGCAGTACTTC.

This clonotype was observed many times. This CDR3 reads CASSRRVMNTEAFF. CDR3 in DNA: TGTGCCAGCTCACGTCGCGTGATGAACACTGAAGCTTTCTTT. J is TRBJ1-1 and V is TRBV18; D remains ambiguous. Germline CDR1 and CDR2: KGHSH and LQKENI. The CDR3 has 14 amino acids. With 4 bases removed from V and 0 bases from J, the gap between germline ends came to 9 bases. The entire variable domain, with the rest obtained from reference TRBV18 and TRBJ1-1, is as follows: NAGVMQNPRHLVRRRGQEARLRCSPMKGHSHVYWYRQLPEEGLKFMVYLQKENIIDESGMPKERFSAEFPKEGPSILRIQQVVRGDSAAYFCASSRRVMNTEAFFGQGTRLTVV.

The chain employs TRBV6-5 and TRBJ2-7; maybe TRBD2 (6 bases). Germline V gene sequence: CDR1 MNHEY, CDR2 SVGAGI. The V gene lost 2 bases and the J gene lost 7 bases, with 18 bases spanning the gap. The CDR3 spans 15 residues. The CDR3 loop reads CASSYEIGTGGEQYF. Written as DNA, the CDR3 is TGTGCCAGCAGTTACGAGATAGGGACTGGGGGTGAGCAGTACTTC.

This clonotype has only one observation. This chain joins TRBV29-1 and TRBJ2-5; D unresolved. Germline CDR1 is SQVTM and CDR2 is ANQGSEA. The ends were cut back, 4 bases at V and 3 bases at J, with 15 bases in the middle. The CDR3 is 14 residues long. DNA for the CDR3: TGCAGCGTTGCATCTTCTCCTTGGGAAGAGACCCAGTACTTC. As protein: CSVASSPWEETQYF.

This clonotype was seen ten or more times. The chain recombines TRBV7-3 with TRBJ2-1; TRBD2 agrees at 16 bases. This CDR3 comprises 19 residues. J gave up 9 bases and V 5 bases, and 16 bases lay outside the gene matches. Germline V gives CDR1 SGHTA, CDR2 FQGTGA. In nucleotides, the CDR3 is TGTGCCAGCAGCATGCCGGGACTAGCGGGAGGGCCCAACATTGGTGAGCAGTTCTTC. It codes for CASSMPGLAGGPNIGEQFF.

This clonotype has more than one count but fewer than ten. V gene TRBV7-8 combines with J gene TRBJ2-2; TRBD1 matches at 7 bases. Germline CDR1 is SGHVS and CDR2 is FQNEAQ. V lost 5 bases, J lost 5 bases, and 8 bases stayed unmatched. The CDR3 has 15 residues. This CDR3 is CASSQTGVRTGELFF. CDR3 DNA: TGTGCCAGCAGCCAAACAGGGGTTCGGACCGGGGAGCTGTTTTTT.

In its sample, this clonotype was seen a few times. This chain uses TRBV19 with TRBJ2-1; 7 bases agree with TRBD1. V was clipped by 5 bases and J by 0 bases; unmatched bases: 7. CDR1 and CDR2 (germline): LNHDA, SQIVND (reference sequence). The CDR3 extends over 16 amino acids. CDR3 protein: CASSLPGQFSYNEQFF. The CDR3 DNA reads as TGTGCCAGTAGTCTCCCGGGACAGTTCTCCTACAATGAGCAGTTCTTC.

This clonotype came up a few times. DNA for the CDR3: TGTGCCAGCAGCCCCGTAGGACTTGCTCTGAGAAATGAGCAGTTCTTC. Its translation is CASSPVGLALRNEQFF. The V gene is TRBV14, the J gene TRBJ2-1, with TRBD2 as a possible D gene (5 bases). CDR1 and CDR2 (germline): SGHDN, FVKESK. V lost 4 bases to trimming and J lost 7 bases, with 20 bases between them. The CDR3 has 16 residues.

This clonotype was counted many times. The chain carries TRBV5-1 and TRBJ2-1; 12 bases map to TRBD2. V trimming: 6 bases; J trimming: 9 bases; junction bases outside the gene matches: 13. The CDR3 loop spans 16 amino acids. CDR1 and CDR2 (germline): SGHRS, YFSETQ. The CDR3 loop is CASNILAGGPSFEQFF. The CDR3 DNA sequence: TGCGCCAGCAACATACTAGCGGGAGGTCCGTCATTTGAGCAGTTCTTC.

This clonotype was seen ten or more times. The chain uses TRBV4-1 and TRBJ1-4; 9 bases align to TRBD1. CDR1 is MGHRA and CDR2 is YSYEKL in the germline V gene. V lost 3 bases and J lost 8; bases outside the gene matches: 7. The CDR3 is 15 residues long. CDR3 region: CASSHPGQGREKLFF. CDR3 sequence (DNA): TGCGCCAGCAGCCATCCTGGACAGGGGCGGGAAAAACTGTTTTTT.

The CDR3 loop reads CASSPYRGDTYGYTF. The CDR3 bases are TGTGCCAGTAGTCCGTACAGGGGGGACACCTATGGCTACACCTTC. The J gene is TRBJ1-2, the V gene TRBV19, with TRBD1 identical over 8 bases. Germline CDR1 and CDR2: LNHDA and SQIVND (reference sequence). V trimming: 5 bases; J trimming: 4 bases; junction bases outside the gene matches: 9. The CDR3 consists of 15 residues.

In this sample, this clonotype turned up many times. The V and J genes are TRBV20-1 and TRBJ2-3; 9 bases line up with TRBD2. CDR3 length: 16 residues. The junction had 12 bases not matched to a gene; V was cut back by 4 bases and J by 4 bases. Per germline, CDR1 DFQATT and CDR2 SNEGSKA (reference sequence). The CDR3 here is CSAIRGTSILADTQYF. DNA of the CDR3: TGCAGTGCTATACGCGGGACTAGCATTTTGGCAGATACGCAGTATTTT.

This clonotype appeared a few times. The chain has TRBV6-2 or TRBV6-3 and TRBJ2-7, with D tentatively TRBD1 (5 bases). This CDR3 contains 15 residues. The V end was cut by 5 bases, the J end by 4 bases, with 18 bases between. The V gene's germline CDR1 is MNHEY and CDR2 SVGEGT. The CDR3 loop reads CASSEGHFGLYEQYF. CDR3 coding DNA: TGTGCCAGCAGTGAAGGACATTTCGGCCTATACGAGCAGTACTTC.

This clonotype was seen at least ten times. This chain connects TRBV20-1 to TRBJ2-7; D is uncertain. Trimming shortened V by 3 bases and J by 0 bases, and 12 bases separated the two germline ends. In germline, CDR1 is DFQATT, CDR2 SNEGSKA (reference sequence). The CDR3 extends over 14 amino acids. The CDR3 loop reads CSARSRTRSYEQYF. The CDR3 DNA sequence: TGCAGTGCTAGGTCCCGAACACGCTCCTACGAGCAGTACTTC.

This clonotype was counted only a few times. The genes are TRBV20-1 and TRBJ2-3; the match to TRBD2 covers 10 bases. The CDR3 loop spans 17 amino acids. V gave up 2 bases and J gave up 3 bases; unmatched junction bases: 11. From germline, CDR1 is DFQATT and CDR2 SNEGSKA (reference sequence). CDR3 sequence: CSARSSILAGRTDTQYF. Written as DNA, the CDR3 is TGCAGTGCTAGATCCTCCATACTAGCGGGAAGAACAGATACGCAGTATTTT.

The chain couples TRBV2 to TRBJ2-7; TRBD1 matches 9 bases. With 6 bases clipped from V and 3 bases from J, the junction kept 6 bases outside the gene matches. Germline CDR1 and CDR2: SNHLY and FYNNEI. The length of the CDR3 is 14 residues. The chain's CDR3 is CASRTGTGIYEQYF. CDR3 nucleotide sequence: TGTGCCAGCAGGACCGGGACAGGGATCTACGAGCAGTACTTC.

Only a few counts were recorded for this clonotype. One end of the junction varies from germline; a read error may be responsible. V gene TRBV2 combines with J gene TRBJ1-2; TRBD1 agrees at 7 bases. The CDR3 consists of 13 residues. Germline values: CDR1 SNHLY, CDR2 FYNNEI. In DNA, the CDR3 is TGTGCCAGCAGCCCTGGACAGGACTATGGCCACACCTTC. Translated: CASSPGQDYGHTF.

This clonotype was counted many times. The genes are TRBV29-1 and TRBJ2-1; D is ambiguous. The ends were cut back, 6 bases at V and 3 bases at J, with 9 bases in the middle. The CDR3 runs to 12 residues. Germline CDR1 reads SQVTM; CDR2 reads ANQGSEA. The CDR3 coding sequence is TGCAGCGTAGAGCAGAACTACAATGAGCAGTTCTTC. Protein: CSVEQNYNEQFF.

As concerns this clonotype: A junction boundary mismatches the germline segment, possibly from a read error. This CDR3 is CASSFLSGMEHF. The CDR3 DNA is TGTGCCAGCAGCTTCCTTAGCGGGATGGAGCACTTC. V gene TRBV5-1 combines with J gene TRBJ2-7; TRBD2 aligns across 8 bases. Germline CDR1 SGHRS, CDR2 YFSETQ. This CDR3 has 12 amino acids.

The sample holds many counts of this clonotype. This chain connects TRBV12-3 or TRBV12-4 to TRBJ2-5, with 12 bases aligning to TRBD2. The J segment lost 4 bases and the V segment lost 5 bases, leaving 8 bases of the junction unmatched. The CDR3 covers 16 residues. In DNA form, the CDR3 reads TGTGCCAGCAGTCCGACTAGCGGGAGTGGTGTAGAGACCCAGTACTTC. It specifies CASSPTSGSGVETQYF.

There are many counts of this clonotype. CDR3 region: CASKGGPSTDTQYF. As DNA, the CDR3 is TGTGCCAGCAAGGGGGGCCCCAGCACAGATACGCAGTATTTT. The rearrangement uses TRBV2 and TRBJ2-3, with D perhaps being TRBD1 or TRBD2 (6 bases each). Per germline, CDR1 SNHLY and CDR2 FYNNEI. This CDR3 region has 14 residues. V shed 7 bases and J shed 0 bases, with 11 bases lying between them.

The V and J genes are TRBV5-1 and TRBJ1-2; D remains unclear. The CDR3 length is 13 residues. The V gene's germline CDR1 is SGHRS and CDR2 YFSETQ. Trimming took off 2 bases at V and 4 bases at J, with 9 bases between the two ends. The CDR3 is CASSLGLSYGYTF. CDR3 sequence (DNA): TGCGCCAGCAGCTTAGGATTGTCCTATGGCTACACCTTC.

The table lists this clonotype with many counts. The chain recombines TRBV6-1 with TRBJ2-1; unclear D gene. CDR1 and CDR2 (germline): MNHNS, SASEGT. Trimming left V 0 bases short and J 3 bases short, with 12 bases between. This CDR3 is built from 16 residues. As DNA, the CDR3 is TGTGCCAGCAGTGAAGCGCTCGGCTACCGCTACAATGAGCAGTTCTTC. It specifies CASSEALGYRYNEQFF.

Of note for this clonotype: This may be a read error: a much more frequent sequence differs by one nucleotide. This chain's CDR3 is CASSFLGAGELFF. As DNA, the CDR3 is TGTGCCAGCAGTTTCTTGGGGGCCGGGGAGCTGTTTTTT. The V gene is TRBV12-3 or TRBV12-4, the J gene TRBJ2-2, with D possibly called TRBD1 or TRBD2 (5 bases each). The ends were cut back, 3 bases at V and 6 bases at J, with 8 bases in the middle. This CDR3 spans 13 amino acids.

This clonotype appeared many times. J is TRBJ1-5 and V is TRBV30, with D uncertain. Per the germline V gene, CDR1 is GTSNPN and CDR2 is SVGIG (reference sequence). CDR3 length: 15 residues. Between the trimmed V and J ends, which lost 0 bases and 7 bases, there was a span of 16 bases. This chain's CDR3 is CAWSVRGGGYQPQHF. The CDR3 nucleotides are TGTGCCTGGAGTGTACGGGGTGGAGGTTACCAGCCCCAGCATTTT.